This T cell receptor (beta chain) was sequenced for a study of sequential checkpoint blockade in melanoma. Study background: Maintenance nivolumab came after either treatment sequence. Over 20 patients had matched tumor biopsies before treatment and at week 13 after nivolumab or ipilimumab alone. Study conclusions and caveats: Patients with week-13 increases in T-cell fraction and clonality benefited about 30 times more often. Mutational load did not correlate with tumor T-cell fraction or clonality.

The protocol was immunoSEQ multiplex PCR, while the TCRdb copy is restricted to in-frame clones and leaves out a portion. The sample consists of 35,000 to 40,000 clones, roughly 32% of them appearing once. Treatment given: randomized to nivolumab then ipilimumab (arm A) or the reverse (arm B). Trimming pared 1 base from V and 0 bases from J, leaving 7 bases between. The CDR3 consists of 14 residues. Germline V gene sequence: CDR1 MDHEN, CDR2 SYDVKM. This clone was seen only a few times. Its antigen is not identified. The sequence derives from a human donor with melanoma. The chain recombines TRBV28 with TRBJ2-7; D gene uncertain. Sequenced here: tumor tissue (inferred from file names), sampled from a patient given nivolumab and ipilimumab in sequence. The CDR3 loop is CASSLYGISYEQYF. The CDR3 DNA reads TGTGCCAGCAGTTTATACGGTATCTCCTACGAGCAGTACTTC.